This T cell receptor (beta chain) was recorded in a study of blood T cell repertoires in COVID-19. Study-level background: COVID-19 samples, acute and convalescent, were from the United States, Italy and Spain. T cells, B-cell-depleted T cells, or PBMCs supplied cDNA or gDNA.

Some clones are missing from TCRdb's copy, which holds only in-frame ones; the method was immunoSEQ multiplex PCR. The repertoire holds some 27,000 clones, with about nine tenths as singletons. This CDR3 region has 15 residues. Per the germline V gene, CDR1 is LNHDA and CDR2 is SQIVND (reference sequence). With 7 bases clipped from V and 6 bases from J, the junction kept 9 bases outside the gene matches. Sequences were obtained from peripheral blood. The chain carries TRBV19 and TRBJ1-5; 10 bases are shared with TRBD1. This receptor was obtained from a man aged 50 to 60 with active COVID-19. In DNA form, the CDR3 reads TGTGCCAGTACCCTCGGACAGGGGGAGGGTCAGCCCCAGCATTTT. This encodes CASTLGQGEGQPQHF.